Sequencing of this T cell receptor (beta chain) was carried out in a study of T cells in Graves' hyperthyroidism and ophthalmopathy. TCR beta CDR3 region amplification was performed from RNA transcripts. HTBI primers were the set used in a first-round RT-PCR of the TCR CDR3. TCRdb reanalysed the multiplex PCR reads using MiXCR and keeps one entry per CDR3 protein. The profile covers 380,000 or so distinct CDR3 sequences, with roughly 14% appearing a single time and around 25% taken by the ten largest. Trimming left V 6 bases short and J 0 bases short, with 11 bases between. CDR3 length: 15 amino acids. Per germline, CDR1 MDHEN and CDR2 SYDVKM. Stable disease denoted Graves' hyperthyroidism without ophthalmopathy progression within 18 months. Subjects aged 18 to 65 presented with newly diagnosed hyperthyroidism of less than 2 months' duration. Patients showing uncontrolled infection, other autoimmune disease, pregnancy or lactation were ineligible. The study based diagnoses on clinical symptoms, serum thyroxine and TRAb, thyroid ultrasound and orbital computed tomography.

This clonotype came up many times. The clonotype was recovered from a woman in her twenties or thirties with Graves' hyperthyroidism. This chain joins TRBV28 and TRBJ1-4; D not certain. The specimen sequenced was blood. The CDR3 region is CASRNNVATNEKLFF. The CDR3, as DNA: TGTGCCAGCAGGAATAACGTCGCAACTAATGAAAAACTGTTTTTT.